This T cell receptor beta chain emerged from a study of blood T cell repertoires in COVID-19. In the study overall: PBMCs, B-cell-depleted T cells, or T cells provided the cDNA or gDNA that made up the material.

Germline V gene lookup returns CDR1 SEHNR and CDR2 FQNEAQ (reference sequence). V lost 5 bases and J 8 bases, leaving 12 bases between the germline ends. This CDR3 region has 12 residues. In the study's own analysis: It was from reference gene primer amplification that nucleated cell counts were estimated. Sequenced by immunoSEQ multiplex PCR; TCRdb stores in-frame clones only, minus some. Clone size and V and J calls were adopted from that table, with D and trimming inferred from the DNA. Here the sample spans roughly 150,000 clones, 89% being singletons. This TCR derives from a man in his 60s with acute or convalescent COVID-19. The genes are TRBV7-9 and TRBJ1-1, with a possible D match to TRBD1 (6 bases). The sample consisted of peripheral blood. CDR3 nucleotide sequence: TGTGCCAGCAGCCGTCCCGACAGGGAAGCTTTCTTT. Encoded protein: CASSRPDREAFF.